This T cell receptor beta chain was captured by sequencing in a study of blood T cell repertoires in COVID-19. For the study at large: PBMCs, B-cell-depleted T cells, or T cells were the source of the cDNA or gDNA that made up the material.

Germline V gene data show CDR1 as SEHNR and CDR2 as FQNEAQ (reference sequence). This CDR3 spans 15 amino acids. Trimming removed 1 base from V and 0 bases from J, with 9 bases in between. Researchers sorted participants into cohorts using their self-reported clinical history. Recovery meant two consecutive negative NP/OP PCR tests, professional clearance, or resolved symptoms. Produced via immunoSEQ multiplex PCR; TCRdb's table is partial and in-frame only. The sample lists 170,000 or so clones, about 78% seen once, with around 16% in the top ten. The sequence was collected from a woman aged 45 to 65 who had recovered from COVID-19. Source material: PBMCs or T cells enriched from blood (not recorded which). The chain uses TRBV7-9 and TRBJ2-5, with D maybe TRBD2 (6 bases). CDR3 protein: CASSLGAGNQETQYF. In DNA, the CDR3 is TGTGCCAGCAGCTTAGGGGCGGGAAACCAAGAGACCCAGTACTTC.